The clone carrying this T cell receptor beta chain is large. The antigen remains undetermined. The CDR3 has 13 residues. After removal of 5 bases from V and 5 bases from J, the junction contained 4 bases not matched to a gene. Cells sorted as Tregs were CD4+, CD25+ and CD127-/low. Broader study findings: Tumor Tregs overlapped most with tumor, then blood, naive CD4+ cells. The TCR gene usage of tumor memory CD4+ T cells clustered together with blood and lymph node memory CD4+ cells and with lymph node naive CD4+ cells. Naive CD4+ cells shared about 13% of tumor Treg sequences.

The TRBV12-4/TRBJ1-2 clonotypes were amplified using barcode primers with ligated adaptors. One entry per CDR3 protein, called by TCRdb with MiXCR from the multiplex PCR reads. The data contain 900 or so distinct CDR3 sequences, roughly an eighth of them singletons. Sequenced material: Tregs sorted from blood. This clonotype was obtained from a female donor with breast cancer. V gene TRBV12-3 or TRBV12-4 combines with J gene TRBJ1-2, with 8 bases matching TRBD1. The CDR3 here is CASSRQGFYGYTF. Here the CDR3 DNA reads TGTGCCAGCAGTCGACAGGGGTTTTATGGCTACACCTTC.